Presented here are 24 T cell receptor beta chains from one specimen sequenced in a study of beta chain features in type 1 diabetes. TCRB transcripts that were expressed got sequenced, as all of the isolated RNA had been reverse transcribed. Sequenced by immunoSEQ multiplex PCR; TCRdb stores in-frame clones only, minus some. Here the sample spans 350,000 to 400,000 clones, roughly 16% being singletons. The source material was naive CD4+ T cells from blood. The receptor set was obtained from a woman in her late teens or twenties in good health.

This clone occurred a few times. This CDR3 is also generated by other DNA sequences in the sample. The chain has TRBV19 and TRBJ1-5, with 8 bases lining up with TRBD1. The germline CDR1 and CDR2 sequences are LNHDA and SQIVND (reference sequence). The V segment lost 3 bases and the J segment 5 bases; nucleotides outside the gene matches: 3. The CDR3 spans 14 residues. The CDR3 here is CASSIDRGYQPQHF. The CDR3, as DNA: TGTGCCAGTAGTATTGACAGGGGTTATCAGCCCCAGCATTTT.

In this sample, this clone turned up a few times. J is TRBJ1-1 and V is TRBV7-9; a weak D match, TRBD1 (6 bases). The CDR3 length is 13 residues. CDR1 is SEHNR and CDR2 is FQNEAQ in the germline V gene (reference sequence). Trimming removed 6 bases at V and 5 bases at J, with 13 bases between. CDR3: CASSKGGATEAFF. Here the CDR3 DNA reads TGTGCCAGCAGTAAAGGGGGGGCAACTGAAGCTTTCTTT.

This clone was found a few times. The chain joins TRBV5-4 to TRBJ2-5, with TRBD2 matching over 8 bases. Germline CDR1 and CDR2: SGHNT and YYREEE (reference sequence). The CDR3 has 14 residues. With V trimmed by 2 bases and J by 5 bases, 5 bases remained unmatched. The DNA of the CDR3 is TGTGCCAGCAGCTTCAGAGCGGGAGTTGAGACCCAGTACTTC. The encoded protein is CASSFRAGVETQYF. The whole variable domain, filled in from reference TRBV5-4 and TRBJ2-5, reads ETGVTQSPTHLIKTRGQQVTLRCSSQSGHNTVSWYQQALGQGPQFIFQYYREEENGRGNFPPRFSGLQFPNYSSELNVNALELDDSALYLCASSFRAGVETQYFGPGTRLLVL.

This clone was picked up a small number of times. The rearrangement links TRBV4-2 to TRBJ1-2; TRBD1 agrees at 10 bases. CDR1 and CDR2 from the germline V gene are LGHNA and YNFKEQ. Trimming removed 4 bases from V and 4 bases from J; junction bases left unmatched: 6. CDR3 size: 15 residues. In DNA form, the CDR3 reads TGTGCCAGCAGCCCCGATGGGACAGGGGTCTATGGCTACACCTTC. Translated, it gives CASSPDGTGVYGYTF.

This chain links TRBV5-4 with TRBJ2-4; D call uncertain. The CDR3 extends over 16 amino acids. Germline CDR1 and CDR2: SGHNT and YYREEE (reference sequence). With 4 bases removed from V and 0 bases from J, the gap between germline ends came to 14 bases. CDR3 DNA sequence: TGTGCCAGCAGCCCATTGCCGGTTGTAGCCAAAAACATTCAGTACTTC. Residues: CASSPLPVVAKNIQYF.

J is TRBJ2-3 and V is TRBV5-1; maybe TRBD1 (6 bases). CDR1 and CDR2 (germline): SGHRS, YFSETQ. Between the trimmed V and J ends, which lost 1 base and 2 bases, there was a span of 8 bases. The CDR3 length is 14 residues. DNA for the CDR3: TGCGCCAGCAGCTTGACAGGGTACACAGATACGCAGTATTTT. Its translation: CASSLTGYTDTQYF.

V usage is TRBV29-1 and J usage is TRBJ1-1, with 8 bases lining up with TRBD1. Germline V gene lookup returns CDR1 SQVTM and CDR2 ANQGSEA. V shed 3 bases, J shed 5 bases, and the junction held 5 bases outside the gene matches. The CDR3 consists of 13 residues. The CDR3 DNA sequence: TGCAGCGTTGACCAGGGGGCTGGGACTGAAGCTTTCTTT. Translated, it gives CSVDQGAGTEAFF.

This clone was found a few times. The rearrangement uses TRBV30 and TRBJ1-1; TRBD1 might be the D (6 bases). Germline CDR1 GTSNPN, CDR2 SVGIG (reference sequence). This CDR3 is 14 amino acids long. Between the trimmed V and J ends, which lost 5 bases and 4 bases, there was a span of 17 bases. Here the CDR3 reads CAWGWQGFSTEAFF. As DNA, the CDR3 is TGTGCCTGGGGCTGGCAGGGGTTCAGCACTGAAGCTTTCTTT.

This clone was counted only a few times. V usage is TRBV7-8 and J usage is TRBJ1-1; 7 bases agree with TRBD1. CDR3 length: 12 residues. With 8 bases clipped from V and 5 bases from J, the junction kept 5 bases outside the gene matches. Germline V lookup: CDR1 SGHVS, CDR2 FQNEAQ. CDR3 coding DNA: TGTGCCAGCCAGGGGGTACGAACTGAAGCTTTCTTT. This gives the protein CASQGVRTEAFF.

In this sample, this clone turned up a few times. The chain has TRBV4-1 and TRBJ2-2, with TRBD1 matching 9 bases. CDR1 and CDR2 (germline): MGHRA, YSYEKL. Trimming took 4 bases from V and 4 from J; bases not matched to a gene: 4. The CDR3 is 15 residues long. In DNA form, the CDR3 reads TGCGCCAGCAGCCGAGGGACAGGGCGCACCGGGGAGCTGTTTTTT. This codes for CASSRGTGRTGELFF.

The gene calls are TRBV4-2 and TRBJ2-5, with 11 bases aligning to TRBD2. Germline-derived CDR1 and CDR2 are LGHNA and YNFKEQ. This CDR3 spans 15 amino acids. With 0 bases clipped from V and 3 bases from J, the junction kept 0 bases outside the gene matches. CDR3 region: CASSQELAGEETQYF. DNA for the CDR3: TGTGCCAGCAGCCAAGAACTAGCGGGAGAAGAGACCCAGTACTTC.

This sequence joins TRBV5-1 and TRBJ2-7; unclear D gene. Germline V gene lookup returns CDR1 SGHRS and CDR2 YFSETQ. The CDR3 runs to 11 residues. Trimming left V 4 bases short and J 3 bases short, with 5 bases between. CDR3 DNA sequence: TGCGCCAGCAGCAACGGCTACGAGCAGTACTTC. Its protein is CASSNGYEQYF.

A remark on this clone: At one of its ends the junction is not consistent with the germline gene, which may arise from a read error. In DNA, the CDR3 is TGCAGCGTGGAGGGGACAGGGCAAAAGCTGGACGAGCAGCACTTC. Translation gives CSVEGTGQKLDEQHF. The J gene is TRBJ2-7, the V gene TRBV29-1, with 9 positions matching TRBD1. The CDR3 is 15 amino acids. CDR1 is SQVTM, CDR2 ANQGSEA, per germline.

A few counts support this clone. The J gene is TRBJ2-5, the V gene TRBV30, with TRBD2 matching 8 bases. This CDR3 comprises 14 residues. Per germline, CDR1 GTSNPN and CDR2 SVGIG (reference sequence). Unmatched junction bases numbered 8, after V lost 3 bases and J lost 5 bases. The CDR3 DNA reads TGTGCCTGGAGACGGGGGGGCGGGAGTGAGACCCAGTACTTC. The encoded protein is CAWRRGGGSETQYF.

The V and J genes are TRBV5-4 and TRBJ2-7; TRBD1 might be the D (5 bases). The CDR3 totals 14 residues. V dropped 2 bases and J dropped 2 bases, with 11 bases sitting between them. Germline CDR1 SGHNT, CDR2 YYREEE (reference sequence). CDR3 sequence reads: CASSLDSLPYEQYF. CDR3 bases: TGTGCCAGCAGCTTAGACAGCCTACCCTACGAGCAGTACTTC.

The rearrangement uses TRBV29-1 and TRBJ2-7, with unresolved D. Germline-derived CDR1 and CDR2 are SQVTM and ANQGSEA. The V and J ends lost 0 bases and 1 base respectively, with 10 bases between them. The CDR3 runs to 14 residues. This CDR3 is CSVEESITSYEQYF. CDR3 DNA sequence: TGCAGCGTTGAAGAGTCGATCACTTCCTACGAGCAGTACTTC.

This chain connects TRBV7-9 to TRBJ2-7, with 10 bases identical to TRBD1. Germline trimming cut 3 bases from V and 2 bases from J; bases unmatched to any gene: 1. From germline, CDR1 is SEHNR and CDR2 FQNEAQ (reference sequence). This CDR3 comprises 14 residues. The CDR3 sequence: CASSFGTGAYEQYF. The CDR3 coding sequence is TGTGCCAGCAGCTTCGGGACAGGGGCCTACGAGCAGTACTTC.

The gene calls are TRBV4-1 and TRBJ1-2; maybe TRBD1 (5 bases). The CDR3 has 15 residues. CDR1 MGHRA and CDR2 YSYEKL come from the germline V gene. The V gene lost 1 base and the J gene lost 3 bases, with 12 bases spanning the gap. CDR3 DNA: TGCGCCAGCAGCCAAGGTCAGGGAACGGACTATGGCTACACCTTC. Its translation: CASSQGQGTDYGYTF.

This chain connects TRBV6-1 to TRBJ2-7; 8 bases line up with TRBD1. The junction had 6 bases not matched to a gene; V was cut back by 7 bases and J by 4 bases. CDR1 MNHNS and CDR2 SASEGT come from the germline V gene. The CDR3 spans 13 residues. CDR3 residues: CASTGQGLYEQYF. The CDR3 region has the DNA TGTGCCAGCACCGGACAGGGCCTGTACGAGCAGTACTTC.

The chain combines TRBV18 with TRBJ2-7, with D tentatively TRBD2 (6 bases). Germline CDR1 KGHSH, CDR2 LQKENI. The V end lost 1 base, the J end lost 3 bases, and 13 bases lay between the germline ends. The CDR3 runs 15 residues. CDR3 residues: CASSPLPGADYEQYF. CDR3 DNA: TGTGCCAGCTCACCACTTCCGGGAGCTGACTACGAGCAGTACTTC.

This clone was detected a few times. The J gene is TRBJ2-7, the V gene TRBV30; 14 positions match TRBD2. CDR1 and CDR2 (germline): GTSNPN, SVGIG (reference sequence). CDR3 size: 16 residues. Unmatched junction bases numbered 8, after V lost 1 base and J lost 6 bases. The CDR3, as DNA: TGTGCCTGGAGTGCTCCGGGACTAGCGGGAGACGCCGAGCAGTACTTC. Translation: CAWSAPGLAGDAEQYF.

V and J are TRBV9 and TRBJ1-4; D call uncertain. Germline V gene lookup returns CDR1 SGDLS and CDR2 YYNGEE. The CDR3 consists of 14 residues. The ends were cut back, 0 bases at V and 5 bases at J, with 8 bases in the middle. The CDR3 sequence: CASSVVSGNEKLFF. Written as DNA, the CDR3 is TGTGCCAGCAGCGTAGTGTCAGGCAATGAAAAACTGTTTTTT. Full variable domain (rest looked up from reference TRBV9 and TRBJ1-4): DSGVTQTPKHLITATGQRVTLRCSPRSGDLSVYWYQQSLDQGLQFLIQYYNGEERAKGNILERFSAQQFPDLHSELNLSSLELGDSALYFCASSVVSGNEKLFFGSGTQLSVL.

This clone was picked up a small number of times. This chain joins TRBV2 and TRBJ1-1, with 10 positions matching TRBD1. The J segment lost 11 bases and the V segment lost 4 bases, leaving 10 bases of the junction unmatched. Germline V gene sequence: CDR1 SNHLY, CDR2 FYNNEI. The CDR3 covers 14 residues. The CDR3 coding sequence is TGTGCCAGCAGTGGGACAGGGGGTGCCCTTGGGGCTTTCTTT. Translated, it gives CASSGTGGALGAFF.

The chain recombines TRBV4-3 with TRBJ2-7; TRBD1 matches 7 bases. The germline CDR1 and CDR2 sequences are LGHNA and YSLEER. V shed 3 bases and J 2 bases; nucleotides not matched to a gene: 7. CDR3 length: 15 amino acids. The CDR3 here is CASSHGTASTYEQYF. CDR3 coding DNA: TGCGCCAGCAGCCACGGGACAGCCTCAACCTACGAGCAGTACTTC.